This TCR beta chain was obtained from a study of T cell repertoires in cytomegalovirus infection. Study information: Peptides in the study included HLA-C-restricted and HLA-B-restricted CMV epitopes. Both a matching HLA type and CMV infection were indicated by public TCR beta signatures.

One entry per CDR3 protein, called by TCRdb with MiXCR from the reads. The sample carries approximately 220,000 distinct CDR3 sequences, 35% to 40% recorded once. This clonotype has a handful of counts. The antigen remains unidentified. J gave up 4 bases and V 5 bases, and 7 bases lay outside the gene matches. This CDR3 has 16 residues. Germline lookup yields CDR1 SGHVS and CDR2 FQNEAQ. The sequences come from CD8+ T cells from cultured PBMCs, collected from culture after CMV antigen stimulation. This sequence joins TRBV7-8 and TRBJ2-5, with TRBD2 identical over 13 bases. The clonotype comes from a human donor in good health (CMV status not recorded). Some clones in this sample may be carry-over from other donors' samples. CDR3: CASSVTSGGPRETQYF. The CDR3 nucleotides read TGTGCCAGCAGCGTGACTAGCGGGGGGCCCCGAGAGACCCAGTACTTC.